This TCR beta chain was captured by sequencing in a study of blood T cell repertoires in COVID-19 (dated by TCRdb to 2020 to 2021). Broadly, across the study: Collaborator samples came from the United States, Italy and Spain and covered acute and convalescent phases of COVID-19. The samples were drawn from two sources: the first 160 participants of the ongoing ImmuneRACE study, and 1,254 subjects contributed by 6 global collaborators. The material from the prospective study consisted of cDNA or gDNA derived from T cells, B-cell-depleted T cells, or PBMCs. A freely available public database, intended as a resource for researchers studying the immune response to SARS-CoV-2, is where the repertoires were released. Where HLA class I and class II types were available, the types were taken from metadata supplied by the sample provider, not from assay-based typing. The dataset comprised deeply sampled blood TCRbeta repertoires from subjects exposed to, actively infected with, or recovered from COVID-19. A de-identified subject ID, COVID-19 status, age in years and sex were almost always included in the sample metadata.

TCRbeta CDR3 regions were amplified from genomic DNA using the immunoSEQ Assay, a bias-controlled multiplex PCR. Turning to the authors' computational methods: Within the assay, amplification of reference gene primers was used to estimate how many nucleated cells each sample contained. To quantify the absolute abundance of each unique TCRbeta CDR3 rearrangement, sequence reads were collapsed and filtered. For each sample, productive Simpson clonality was calculated as the square root of Simpson's diversity index across productive rearrangements. TCRdb obtained this table from immuneACCESS and retained in-frame rearrangements with V and J assigned. These tables miss some clones; where compared with another copy, unresolved V genes account for less than half of the shortfall, and the remainder is unexplained. V, J and clone size were drawn from that table, and D and trimming were deduced from the DNA. For this sample there are approximately 69,000 clones; roughly 76% appear just once. 20% to 25% of the sample goes to the ten largest clones.

Whole blood was collected in K2EDTA tubes by collaborating institutions according to the institutions' own protocols. For TCRbeta analysis, collaborator samples were shipped as frozen whole blood, as isolated PBMCs, or as DNA extracted from either sample type. Beyond this particular receptor, the publication reports: How much clinical and demographic metadata was included differed by source and by participant, and the metadata was provided uncurated.

From cysteine to phenylalanine, the CDR3 is 11 amino acids long. The only DNA kept is the CDR3, 33 bases in frame from the first base. CDR1 and CDR2 are read off the germline V gene as MNHEY and SVGAGI. V is clipped by 6 bases and J by 4 bases, and the sequence between their germline boundaries is 7 bases long. Note on this clone: It lacks a known antigen. The record has no base qualities; no much larger clone is one base away.

The clonotype originates from a woman between 65 and 79 years old with acute or convalescent COVID-19. The source material was peripheral blood. The chain links TRBV6-5 with TRBJ2-7, and the D gene may be TRBD2, 5 bases matching. The sequenced DNA: TGTGCCAGCAGCCGGGAATACGAGCAGTACTTC. This encodes CASSREYEQYF.